This TCR beta chain was recorded in a study of tumor and adjacent non-tumor tissue in lung cancer. The template was RNA from unsorted bulk tissue. Between August and November 2014, newly diagnosed, chemotherapy-naive lung cancer patients underwent thoracic surgery in China. CDR1 and CDR2 (germline): SGHRS, YFSETQ. CDR3 length equals 15 residues. V shed 3 bases, J shed 2 bases, and the junction held 2 bases outside the gene matches. This clonotype has a count of ten or more. TCRbeta libraries were built with three rounds of nested PCR, modified from ARM-PCR. Each CDR3 protein is one row after TCRdb ran MiXCR on the multiplex PCR reads. Among approximately 76,000 distinct CDR3 sequences listed, less than 75% were seen once.

Sequencing input: lung tumor tissue. V is TRBV5-1 and J is TRBJ2-1, with 10 positions matching TRBD1. This clonotype originated in a woman in her 70s with non-small cell lung cancer. CDR3 coding DNA: TGCGCCAGCAGCTCCGGGACAGGGGCCTACAATGAGCAGTTCTTC. Its translation is CASSSGTGAYNEQFF. The full variable domain, with the rest looked up from reference TRBV5-1 and TRBJ2-1, is KAGVTQTPRYLIKTRGQQVTLSCSPISGHRSVSWYQQTPGQGLQFLFEYFSETQRNKGNFPGRFSGRQFSNSRSEMNVSTLELGDSALYLCASSSGTGAYNEQFFGPGTRLTVL.